One and the same sample provided the 19 T cell receptor beta chains below, sequenced in a study of T cells expressing NK-cell markers. TCRdb re-analyzed the 5' RACE reads; it lists each CDR3 protein once, without DNA. The table gives about 450,000 distinct CDR3 sequences; the top ten clones make up roughly 7.2% of it. Sequenced input: blood T cells: a sorted CD56 or NKG2C T cell subset, CD4+ or CD8+ T cells, or bulk PBMC T cells (not recorded which). The source of these receptors is a woman aged 18 to 75 in good health.

CDR3 amino acids: CASSLSPWGGYTF. J is TRBJ1-2 and V is TRBV7-2; there is no DNA to check the TCRdb D call of TRBD1. Per the germline V gene, CDR1 is SGHTA and CDR2 is FQGNSA. This CDR3 contains 13 residues.

This chain uses TRBV28 with TRBJ2-7; TCRdb outputs TRBD1, but without DNA this stays unchecked. The CDR3 is 13 amino acids. Germline CDR1 and CDR2: MDHEN and SYDVKM. The chain's CDR3 is CASSLRGVGEQYF. Full variable domain (remainder filled in from reference TRBV28 and TRBJ2-7): DVKVTQSSRYLVKRTGEKVFLECVQDMDHENMFWYRQDPGLGLRLIYFSYDVKMKEKGDIPEGYSVSREKKERFSLILESASTNQTSMYLCASSLRGVGEQYFGPGTRLTVT.

The chain joins TRBV9 to TRBJ1-5; TCRdb's D call, TRBD1, is unchecked because there is no DNA. Per germline, CDR1 SGDLS and CDR2 YYNGEE. The CDR3 runs to 15 residues. The CDR3 is CASSMGQSSNQPQHF.

The chain is built from TRBV7-9 and TRBJ1-4; the TCRdb call, TRBD1, lacks DNA for checking. Germline-derived CDR1 and CDR2 are SEHNR and FQNEAQ (reference sequence). The CDR3 is 13 residues long. CDR3: CASKRGMSEKLFF.

This sequence joins TRBV6-1 and TRBJ2-2; the TRBD1 assignment by TCRdb is unverifiable without DNA. This CDR3 has 14 amino acids. Germline V gives CDR1 MNHNS, CDR2 SASEGT. CDR3 amino acids: CATRGVQNTGELFF.

This chain links TRBV7-2 with TRBJ2-5; TCRdb calls TRBD1, which cannot be checked without DNA. This CDR3 is 14 amino acids long. Looked up from germline, CDR1 is SGHTA and CDR2 is FQGNSA. The CDR3 loop is CASSPTPDSQTQYF. Complete variable domain (other parts from reference TRBV7-2 and TRBJ2-5): GAGVSQSPSNKVTEKGKDVELRCDPISGHTALYWYRQSLGQGLEFLIYFQGNSAPDKSGLPSDRFSAERTGGSVSTLTIQRTQQEDSAVYLCASSPTPDSQTQYFGPGTRLLVL.

This chain uses TRBV11-1 with TRBJ2-7; TCRdb designates TRBD2, a call that cannot be tested without DNA. The CDR3 covers 19 residues. The germline V gene has CDR1 SGHAT and CDR2 FQDESV (reference sequence). The CDR3 is CASSLDFQGRLAGTYEQYF.

The chain is built from TRBV29-1 and TRBJ2-3; TCRdb's D gene call, TRBD2, goes unchecked for lack of DNA. Germline assignment: CDR1 SQVTM and CDR2 ANQGSEA. The CDR3 totals 13 residues. The CDR3 here is CSVVEGPTDTQYF.

The V gene is TRBV9, the J gene TRBJ2-2; without DNA, the TCRdb call of TRBD1 cannot be checked. This CDR3 is built from 19 residues. Germline V CDR1 and CDR2: SGDLS, YYNGEE. This chain's CDR3 is CASSPFNSGDRGDTGELFF.

The chain uses TRBV7-2 and TRBJ1-4. Germline V gene data show CDR1 as SGHTA and CDR2 as FQGNSA. This CDR3 has 12 amino acids. CDR3 in amino acids: CASRATDGKLFF.

V and J are TRBV29-1 and TRBJ2-4. CDR1 is SQVTM and CDR2 is ANQGSEA in the germline V gene. This CDR3 is 12 amino acids long. CDR3: CSAAASKNIQYF.

The chain has TRBV7-2 and TRBJ2-7; TCRdb returns TRBD1, unconfirmable since there is no DNA. Germline CDR1 is SGHTA and CDR2 is FQGNSA. This CDR3 spans 14 amino acids. CDR3 residues: CASKQGRLFYEQYF.

J is TRBJ2-1 and V is TRBV7-9; without DNA, the TCRdb call of TRBD2 cannot be checked. Germline CDR1 SEHNR, CDR2 FQNEAQ (reference sequence). CDR3 size: 16 residues. The CDR3 spells CASSQRLAGGWNEQFF.

The rearrangement links TRBV19 to TRBJ2-3; the D call from TCRdb, TRBD1, cannot be confirmed without DNA. CDR3 length: 14 amino acids. Germline V CDR1 and CDR2: LNHDA, SQIVND (reference sequence). The CDR3 spells CASRDGQGPDTQYF. The full variable domain, with the rest looked up from reference TRBV19 and TRBJ2-3, is DGGITQSPKYLFRKEGQNVTLSCEQNLNHDAMYWYRQDPGQGLRLIYYSQIVNDFQKGDIAEGYSVSREKKESFPLTVTSAQKNPTAFYLCASRDGQGPDTQYFGPGTRLTVL.

The rearrangement links TRBV7-2 to TRBJ2-7; without DNA, the TCRdb call of TRBD1 cannot be checked. Germline loops: CDR1 SGHTA, CDR2 FQGNSA. This CDR3 has 17 residues. This CDR3 is CASSLGPPAFPPNEQYF.

CDR3: CATTGPWGDTQYF. V gene TRBV6-1 combines with J gene TRBJ2-3; the D gene TCRdb calls, TRBD1, cannot be checked with no DNA. Germline values: CDR1 MNHNS, CDR2 SASEGT. This CDR3 comprises 13 residues.

The chain carries TRBV6-1 and TRBJ2-5; there is no DNA to check the TCRdb D call of TRBD1. The CDR3 runs to 15 residues. The germline CDR1 and CDR2 sequences are MNHNS and SASEGT. The CDR3 protein is CASMGLGTGQETQYF.

This chain joins TRBV19 and TRBJ2-1; the TRBD1 assignment by TCRdb is unverifiable without DNA. This CDR3 spans 14 amino acids. Germline V gene sequence: CDR1 LNHDA, CDR2 SQIVND (reference sequence). This CDR3 reads CASSRSPPHNEQFF.

The chain is built from TRBV25-1 and TRBJ2-1. Germline V gene sequence: CDR1 MGHDK, CDR2 SYGVNS. The CDR3 contains 13 residues. CDR3: CASSPGDGNEQFF.